The sequence of this T cell receptor beta chain was determined in a study of blood T cell repertoires in COVID-19. This clone was seen a single time. The CDR3 length is 16 residues. The V end lost 4 bases, the J end lost 4 bases, and 19 bases lay between the germline ends. Germline CDR1 reads SGHDT; CDR2 reads YYEEEE. The data were produced by immunoSEQ multiplex PCR, yet TCRdb's version contains in-frame clones alone and is incomplete. The sample lists roughly 410,000 clones, about 89% seen once, with 1% to 1.5% in the top ten. The sequencing input was peripheral blood. The chain carries TRBV5-6 and TRBJ2-3, with a tentative D call TRBD1 (5 bases). This sequence was found in a man aged 40-55 years with acute or convalescent COVID-19. The CDR3 here is CASSPQGALGSDTQYF. In DNA, the CDR3 is TGTGCCAGCAGCCCCCAAGGGGCCTTGGGGTCAGATACGCAGTATTTT.